These 31 T cell receptor beta chains were sequenced from one sample in a study of cytomegalovirus exposure and HLA in healthy donors. PCR used 60 Vbeta primers and 13 Jbeta primers. Here immunoSEQ multiplex PCR was the method, and the copy in TCRdb shows in-frame clones only, minus some. There are about 210,000 clones in the sample; 70% to 80% occur only once, and around 0.42% lies in the top ten. Sequenced: PBMCs. The receptors were sampled from a male donor in good health and CMV-seropositive.

V usage is TRBV4-2 and J usage is TRBJ2-7; 8 nucleotides agree with TRBD1. The trim removed 2 bases at V and 3 bases at J, leaving 24 bases unmatched. The CDR3 covers 21 residues. Germline V gene lookup returns CDR1 LGHNA and CDR2 YNFKEQ. The CDR3 DNA follows: TGTGCCAGCAGCCAACGTGTGTCTTCCCCCTCGCAGGGGGCTGGAAACTACGAGCAGTACTTC. Amino acids: CASSQRVSSPSQGAGNYEQYF.

CDR3 sequence (DNA): TGTGCCAGCAGTTTAGGCCGAGTGCCTAGAGGGGAGCTGTTTTTT. Translated: CASSLGRVPRGELFF. V usage is TRBV28 and J usage is TRBJ2-2; D gene uncertain. Looked up from germline, CDR1 is MDHEN and CDR2 is SYDVKM. There are 15 residues in the CDR3. Trimming cost V 2 bases and J 8 bases, with 15 bases left between them.

V usage is TRBV23-1 and J usage is TRBJ2-1; TRBD1 agrees at 8 bases. TRBV23-1 falls under the ORF class, with uncertain function. CDR3 length: 13 residues. With 7 bases clipped from V and 6 bases from J, the junction kept 5 bases outside the gene matches. The CDR3: CASIQGEGNEQFF. The CDR3 nucleotides are TGCGCCAGCATACAGGGGGAAGGCAATGAGCAGTTCTTC.

A word on this clone: The sample holds other DNA sequences that translate to the same CDR3. The chain combines TRBV19 with TRBJ1-2; D possibly corresponds to TRBD1 (5 bases). The CDR3 extends over 12 amino acids. In germline, CDR1 is LNHDA, CDR2 SQIVND (reference sequence). Trimming removed 7 bases from V and 3 bases from J, with 9 bases in between. The CDR3 DNA is TGTGCCAGTACCCCGGGGGACTATGGCTACACCTTC. Translated, it gives CASTPGDYGYTF.

The J gene is TRBJ2-5, the V gene TRBV7-3, with D unclear. Germline V gene data show CDR1 as SGHTA and CDR2 as FQGTGA. The ends were cut back, 3 bases at V and 2 bases at J, with 13 bases in the middle. The CDR3 sequence is 15 residues long. The CDR3 loop is CASSLGSAQQETQYF. The CDR3 DNA sequence: TGTGCCAGCAGCTTGGGTTCGGCACAGCAAGAGACCCAGTACTTC.

This chain uses TRBV5-1 with TRBJ2-1; the match to TRBD2 covers 12 bases. The CDR3 consists of 15 residues. The V gene end was trimmed by 0 bases and the J gene end by 7 bases; junction bases not matched to a gene: 2. In germline, CDR1 is SGHRS, CDR2 YFSETQ. This CDR3 is CASSLVTSGGNEQFF. CDR3 bases: TGCGCCAGCAGCTTGGTGACTAGCGGGGGAAATGAGCAGTTCTTC.

This clone was recorded once. This sequence joins TRBV5-8 and TRBJ2-4, with D possibly matching TRBD1 (6 bases). The CDR3 is made up of 14 amino acids. Germline values: CDR1 SGHTS, CDR2 YDEGEE. Trimming stripped 0 bases from V and 8 bases from J, with 12 bases between. The CDR3, as DNA: TGTGCCAGCAGCTTGGGAAACGAGGGGGACATTCAGTACTTC. This sequence encodes CASSLGNEGDIQYF.

This clone was seen once. CDR3 sequence: CASIGGMANVLTF. CDR3 in DNA: TGTGCCAGCATCGGGGGGATGGCCAACGTCCTGACTTTC. The chain recombines TRBV2 with TRBJ2-6, with 7 bases matching TRBD2. Trimming cost V 7 bases and J 6 bases; bases outside gene matches: 3. There are 13 residues in the CDR3. Germline-derived CDR1 and CDR2 are SNHLY and FYNNEI.

The chain employs TRBV5-4 and TRBJ1-3; the D is unclear. CDR3 size: 13 residues. Germline assignment: CDR1 SGHNT and CDR2 YYREEE (reference sequence). V shed 2 bases and J shed 3 bases, with 6 bases lying between them. CDR3 sequence (DNA): TGTGCCAGCAGCTTTCCCTATGGAAACACCATATATTTT. This gives the protein CASSFPYGNTIYF.

The V call is TRBV6-5, the J call TRBJ1-2, with D hard to call. The CDR3 has 15 amino acids. Germline V CDR1 and CDR2: MNHEY, SVGAGI. Trimming took off 2 bases at V and 1 base at J, with 11 bases between the two ends. CDR3 sequence (DNA): TGTGCCAGCAGTTACACCGCCGTAGTTAACTATGGCTACACCTTC. Amino acid sequence: CASSYTAVVNYGYTF.

The chain carries TRBV19 and TRBJ2-1; 10 nucleotides match TRBD2. Germline V CDR1 and CDR2: LNHDA, SQIVND (reference sequence). The length of the CDR3 is 15 residues. V gave up 7 bases and J gave up 4 bases; unmatched junction bases: 7. CDR3 nucleotide sequence: TGTGCCAGTAACCACCGGACTAGCGGATACAATGAGCAGTTCTTC. Amino acids: CASNHRTSGYNEQFF.

The chain is built from TRBV4-3 and TRBJ2-3; 7 bases align to TRBD1. CDR1 is LGHNA, CDR2 YSLEER, per germline. The CDR3 runs to 18 residues. The junction had 12 bases not matched to a gene; V was cut back by 1 base and J by 2 bases. CDR3 loop: CASSQVGRKGTVTDTQYF. The CDR3 coding sequence is TGCGCCAGCAGCCAAGTTGGAAGGAAGGGGACAGTCACAGATACGCAGTATTTT.

V is TRBV6-1 and J is TRBJ2-3, with TRBD2 identical over 9 bases. CDR1 is MNHNS and CDR2 is SASEGT in the germline V gene. V was clipped by 5 bases and J by 3 bases; unmatched bases: 3. This CDR3 contains 14 residues. Here the CDR3 DNA reads TGTGCCAGCAGTCTTAGCGGGAGAACAGATACGCAGTATTTT. Translated: CASSLSGRTDTQYF.

The chain combines TRBV7-2 with TRBJ1-4; D ambiguous. Trimming pared 2 bases from V and 8 bases from J, leaving 9 bases between. Per the germline V gene, CDR1 is SGHTA and CDR2 is FQGNSA. The CDR3 contains 13 residues. The CDR3 bases are TGTGCCAGCAGCTTAATGAAGGAGGAAAAACTGTTTTTT. Amino acids: CASSLMKEEKLFF.

V is TRBV10-3 and J is TRBJ2-3; 13 bases map to TRBD2. V lost 2 bases and J lost 2; bases outside the gene matches: 1. Looked up from germline, CDR1 is ENHRY and CDR2 is SYGVKD. This CDR3 is built from 16 residues. CDR3 protein: CAISEGTSGTTDTQYF. DNA of the CDR3: TGTGCCATCAGTGAGGGGACTAGCGGGACCACAGATACGCAGTATTTT.

The chain carries TRBV19 and TRBJ2-3; 10 bases match TRBD1. The germline CDR1 and CDR2 sequences are LNHDA and SQIVND (reference sequence). There are 17 residues in the CDR3. The J segment lost 2 bases and the V segment lost 8 bases, leaving 13 bases of the junction unmatched. CDR3 DNA sequence: TGTGCCAGTTCAAGGACAGGGGGATACGACCCCACAGATACGCAGTATTTT. As protein: CASSRTGGYDPTDTQYF.

The V gene is TRBV6-6, the J gene TRBJ1-5; a possible D gene is TRBD1 (6 bases). The CDR3 is 15 residues long. Germline CDR1 and CDR2: MNHNY and SVGAGI (reference sequence). V was cut by 8 bases and J by 0 bases, with 14 bases left in between. Here the CDR3 reads CASSSQGNSNQPQHF. The CDR3 DNA reads TGTGCCAGCTCATCTCAGGGGAATAGCAATCAGCCCCAGCATTTT.

The chain links TRBV19 to TRBJ2-1, with 8 bases fitting TRBD1. The CDR3 is 16 residues long. V shed 4 bases, J shed 0 bases, and the junction held 5 bases outside the gene matches. Germline lookup yields CDR1 LNHDA and CDR2 SQIVND (reference sequence). The CDR3, as DNA: TGTGCCAGTAGTACTAGACAGGGGATCTCCTACAATGAGCAGTTCTTC. It specifies CASSTRQGISYNEQFF.

The chain uses TRBV27 and TRBJ2-7, with 8 bases fitting TRBD2. The CDR3 length is 16 residues. With V trimmed by 0 bases and J by 2 bases, 6 bases remained unmatched. The germline V gene encodes CDR1 MNHEY and CDR2 SMNVEV (reference sequence). Written as DNA, the CDR3 is TGTGCCAGCAGTTTATCACCCGGGAGGGTTACCTACGAGCAGTACTTC. Encoded protein: CASSLSPGRVTYEQYF.

The gene calls are TRBV11-1 and TRBJ1-1; D is uncertain. V was cut by 5 bases and J by 3 bases, with 16 bases left in between. Germline V gene data show CDR1 as SGHAT and CDR2 as FQDESV (reference sequence). This CDR3 has 15 amino acids. The CDR3 is CASSGRTTRHTEAFF. The CDR3 DNA reads TGTGCCAGCAGCGGCCGGACTACCCGGCACACTGAAGCTTTCTTT.

The V call is TRBV6-6, the J call TRBJ2-2, with D hard to call. This CDR3 comprises 12 residues. V gave up 8 bases and J gave up 4 bases, with 8 bases separating them. Germline CDR1 reads MNHNY; CDR2 reads SVGAGI (reference sequence). The chain's CDR3 is CASARSTGELFF. Here the CDR3 DNA reads TGTGCCAGCGCAAGGAGCACCGGGGAGCTGTTTTTT.

This chain uses TRBV19 with TRBJ1-5, with D hard to call. With 5 bases removed from V and 1 base from J, the gap between germline ends came to 21 bases. CDR3 length: 18 amino acids. Germline V gene sequence: CDR1 LNHDA, CDR2 SQIVND (reference sequence). The CDR3 bases are TGTGCCAGTAGTGATGTGGAGGGCCCGGGCGGGAGCAATCAGCCCCAGCATTTT. Encoded protein: CASSDVEGPGGSNQPQHF.

This clone was picked up a small number of times. The chain links TRBV5-4 to TRBJ1-1, with 9 positions matching TRBD1. Germline loops: CDR1 SGHNT, CDR2 YYREEE (reference sequence). The CDR3 is 13 amino acids. Unmatched junction bases numbered 8, after V lost 4 bases and J lost 10 bases. The CDR3 coding sequence is TGTGCCAGCAGCCCCCGGGACAGGGAGTCAGCTTTCTTT. This translates into CASSPRDRESAFF. Supplemented by reference TRBV5-4 and TRBJ1-1, the full variable domain reads ETGVTQSPTHLIKTRGQQVTLRCSSQSGHNTVSWYQQALGQGPQFIFQYYREEENGRGNFPPRFSGLQFPNYSSELNVNALELDDSALYLCASSPRDRESAFFGQGTRLTVV.

The chain is built from TRBV7-2 and TRBJ1-2, with D unclear. Trimming stripped 6 bases from V and 5 bases from J, with 10 bases between. CDR1 and CDR2 from the germline V gene are SGHTA and FQGNSA. CDR3 length equals 12 residues. The CDR3 reads CASSAGLYGYTF. The DNA for the CDR3 is TGTGCCAGCAGTGCAGGCCTATATGGCTACACCTTC.

The J gene is TRBJ2-1, the V gene TRBV15, with 8 bases fitting TRBD1. The V gene end was trimmed by 0 bases and the J gene end by 9 bases; junction bases not matched to a gene: 1. Per germline, CDR1 LNHNV and CDR2 YYDKDF (reference sequence). The CDR3 runs to 13 residues. Here the CDR3 DNA reads TGTGCCACCAGCAGAGATACAGGGGGTGAGCAGTTCTTC. Its protein is CATSRDTGGEQFF.

The chain links TRBV7-9 to TRBJ2-1, with D possibly being TRBD2 (5 bases). The germline V and J ends were trimmed by 5 bases and 5 bases, with 13 bases remaining between them. The CDR3 covers 14 residues. The germline CDR1 and CDR2 sequences are SEHNR and FQNEAQ (reference sequence). The CDR3 loop reads CASSRSGNDNEQFF. DNA of the CDR3: TGTGCCAGCAGCCGATCCGGGAATGACAATGAGCAGTTCTTC. Full variable domain (rest looked up from reference TRBV7-9 and TRBJ2-1): DTGVSQNPRHKITKRGQNVTFRCDPISEHNRLYWYRQTLGQGPEFLTYFQNEAQLEKSRLLSDRFSAERPKGSFSTLEIQRTEQGDSAMYLCASSRSGNDNEQFFGPGTRLTVL.

V and J are TRBV7-2 and TRBJ2-3; 8 nucleotides line up with TRBD2. The CDR3 is 17 amino acids. Germline V gene lookup returns CDR1 SGHTA and CDR2 FQGNSA. J was trimmed by 0 bases and V by 3 bases; bases with no gene match: 8. The CDR3 sequence is CASSFLGLETSTDTQYF. In nucleotides, the CDR3 is TGTGCCAGCAGCTTCCTGGGACTAGAAACTAGCACAGATACGCAGTATTTT.

This chain connects TRBV7-9 to TRBJ2-5; D not resolved. This CDR3 comprises 15 residues. V lost 4 bases, J lost 3 bases, and 15 bases lay in between. The V gene's germline CDR1 is SEHNR and CDR2 FQNEAQ (reference sequence). The CDR3 nucleotides are TGTGCCAGCAGCTCGCCGCTGACTGCGAAAGAGACCCAGTACTTC. Amino acids: CASSSPLTAKETQYF.

This chain links TRBV7-6 with TRBJ2-7; the D is unclear. Germline-derived CDR1 and CDR2 are SGHVS and FNYEAQ. V lost 3 bases, J lost 6 bases, and 9 bases lay in between. The CDR3 extends over 12 amino acids. The CDR3: CASSFGRGEQYF. In DNA, the CDR3 is TGTGCCAGCAGCTTTGGTAGAGGCGAGCAGTACTTC.

The genes are TRBV5-4 and TRBJ1-2; TRBD1 matches 9 bases. J gave up 8 bases and V 4 bases, and 9 bases lay outside the gene matches. Germline V CDR1 and CDR2: SGHNT, YYREEE (reference sequence). There are 14 residues in the CDR3. CDR3 region: CASSVGQGHGGYTF. The CDR3 DNA reads as TGTGCCAGCAGCGTAGGACAGGGGCATGGCGGCTACACCTTC.

The CDR3 loop reads CASSREFSPLHF. CDR3 nucleotide sequence: TGTGCCAGCAGCCGCGAATTTTCACCCCTCCACTTT. The chain has TRBV13 and TRBJ1-6, with no clear D. V was trimmed by 5 bases and J by 9 bases, leaving 8 bases between them. The CDR3 has 12 amino acids. Germline CDR1 and CDR2: PRHDT and FYEKMQ (reference sequence).